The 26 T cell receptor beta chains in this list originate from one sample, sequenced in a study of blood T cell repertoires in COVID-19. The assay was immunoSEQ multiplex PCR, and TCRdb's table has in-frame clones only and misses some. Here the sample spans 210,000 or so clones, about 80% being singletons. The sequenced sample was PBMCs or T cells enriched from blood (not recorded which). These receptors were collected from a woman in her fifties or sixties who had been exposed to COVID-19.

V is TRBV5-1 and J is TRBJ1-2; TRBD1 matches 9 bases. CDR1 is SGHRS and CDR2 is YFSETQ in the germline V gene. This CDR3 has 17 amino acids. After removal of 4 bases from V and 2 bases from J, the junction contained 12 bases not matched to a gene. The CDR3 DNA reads TGCGCCAGCAGCCTCGACGGACAGGGGAGATACAACTATGGCTACACCTTC. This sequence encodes CASSLDGQGRYNYGYTF. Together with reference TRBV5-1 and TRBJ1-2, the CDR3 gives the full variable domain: KAGVTQTPRYLIKTRGQQVTLSCSPISGHRSVSWYQQTPGQGLQFLFEYFSETQRNKGNFPGRFSGRQFSNSRSEMNVSTLELGDSALYLCASSLDGQGRYNYGYTFGSGTRLTVV.

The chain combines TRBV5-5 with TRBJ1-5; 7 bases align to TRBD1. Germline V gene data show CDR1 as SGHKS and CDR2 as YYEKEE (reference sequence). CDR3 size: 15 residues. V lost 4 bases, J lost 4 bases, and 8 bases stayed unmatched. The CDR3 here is CASSRTGERNQPQHF. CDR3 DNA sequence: TGTGCCAGCAGCCGGACAGGAGAGAGGAATCAGCCCCAGCATTTT.

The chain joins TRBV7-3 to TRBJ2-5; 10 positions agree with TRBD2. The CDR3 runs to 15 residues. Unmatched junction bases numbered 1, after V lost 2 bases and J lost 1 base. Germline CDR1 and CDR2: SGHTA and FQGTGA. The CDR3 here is CASSLQRGGQETQYF. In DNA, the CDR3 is TGTGCCAGCAGCTTACAGCGGGGGGGCCAAGAGACCCAGTACTTC. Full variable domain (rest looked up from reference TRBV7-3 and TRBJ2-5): GAGVSQTPSNKVTEKGKYVELRCDPISGHTALYWYRQSLGQGPEFLIYFQGTGAADDSGLPNDRFFAVRPEGSVSTLKIQRTERGDSAVYLCASSLQRGGQETQYFGPGTRLLVL.

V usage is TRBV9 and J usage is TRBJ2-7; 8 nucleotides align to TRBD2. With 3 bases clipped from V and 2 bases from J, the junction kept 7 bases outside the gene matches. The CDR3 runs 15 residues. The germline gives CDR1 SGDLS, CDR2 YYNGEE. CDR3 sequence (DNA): TGTGCCAGCAGCGCCCGCTCGGGGGGGACCTACGAGCAGTACTTC. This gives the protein CASSARSGGTYEQYF.

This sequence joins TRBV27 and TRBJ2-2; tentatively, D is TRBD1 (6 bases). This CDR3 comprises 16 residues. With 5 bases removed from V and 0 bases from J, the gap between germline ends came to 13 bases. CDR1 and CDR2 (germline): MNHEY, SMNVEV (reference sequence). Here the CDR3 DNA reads TGTGCCAGCAGTCCGACAGGAACATCGAACACCGGGGAGCTGTTTTTT. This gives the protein CASSPTGTSNTGELFF.

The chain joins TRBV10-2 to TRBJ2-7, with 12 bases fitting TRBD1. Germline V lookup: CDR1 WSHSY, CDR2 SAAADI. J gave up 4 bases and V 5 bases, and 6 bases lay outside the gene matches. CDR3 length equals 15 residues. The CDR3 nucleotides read TGCGCCAGCAGTACCGGGACAGGGGGCTTGTACGAGCAGTACTTC. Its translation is CASSTGTGGLYEQYF.

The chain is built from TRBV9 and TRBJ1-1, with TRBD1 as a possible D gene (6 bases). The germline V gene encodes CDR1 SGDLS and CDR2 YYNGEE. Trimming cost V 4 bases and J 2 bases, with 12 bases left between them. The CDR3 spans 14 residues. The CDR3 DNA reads TGTGCCAGCAGCTTCCGGGACACTAACACTGAAGCTTTCTTT. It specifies CASSFRDTNTEAFF. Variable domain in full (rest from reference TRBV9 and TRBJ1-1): DSGVTQTPKHLITATGQRVTLRCSPRSGDLSVYWYQQSLDQGLQFLIQYYNGEERAKGNILERFSAQQFPDLHSELNLSSLELGDSALYFCASSFRDTNTEAFFGQGTRLTVV.

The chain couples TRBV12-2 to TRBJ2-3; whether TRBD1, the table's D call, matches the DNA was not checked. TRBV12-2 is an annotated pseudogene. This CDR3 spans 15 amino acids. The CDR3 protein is CASRLTQGPPGTQYF. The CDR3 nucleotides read TGTGCAAGTCGCTTAACACAGGGACCACCGGGTACGCAGTATTTT.

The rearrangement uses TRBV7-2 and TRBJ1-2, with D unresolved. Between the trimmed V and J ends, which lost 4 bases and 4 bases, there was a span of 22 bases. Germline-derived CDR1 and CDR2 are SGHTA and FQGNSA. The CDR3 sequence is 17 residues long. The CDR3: CASSYSGASGIGYGYTF. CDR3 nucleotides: TGTGCCAGCAGCTACTCCGGCGCCTCGGGTATAGGCTATGGCTACACCTTC.

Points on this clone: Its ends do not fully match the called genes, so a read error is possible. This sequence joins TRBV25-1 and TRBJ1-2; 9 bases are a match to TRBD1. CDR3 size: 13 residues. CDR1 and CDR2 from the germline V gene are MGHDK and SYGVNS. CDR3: CASSDGGRQGVDF. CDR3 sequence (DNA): TGTGCCAGCAGTGATGGGGGGCGACAGGGGGTTGACTTC.

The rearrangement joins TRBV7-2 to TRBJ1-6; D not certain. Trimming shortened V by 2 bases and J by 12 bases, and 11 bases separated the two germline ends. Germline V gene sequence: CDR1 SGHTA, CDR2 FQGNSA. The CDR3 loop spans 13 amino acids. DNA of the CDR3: TGTGCCAGCAGCTTACGGGGTTTCGGACCCCTCCACTTT. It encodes CASSLRGFGPLHF.

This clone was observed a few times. The CDR3: CSPAPGGEAFF. The CDR3, as DNA: TGCAGCCCAGCCCCGGGGGGTGAAGCTTTCTTT. The chain has TRBV20-1 and TRBJ1-1, with D perhaps matching TRBD1 (5 bases). CDR3 size: 11 residues. The V gene's germline CDR1 is DFQATT and CDR2 SNEGSKA (reference sequence).

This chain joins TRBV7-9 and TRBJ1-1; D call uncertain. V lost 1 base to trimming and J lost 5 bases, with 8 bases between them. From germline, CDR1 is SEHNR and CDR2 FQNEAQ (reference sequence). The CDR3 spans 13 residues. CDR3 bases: TGTGCCAGCAGCTTAGGGACTGCTACTGAAGCTTTCTTT. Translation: CASSLGTATEAFF.

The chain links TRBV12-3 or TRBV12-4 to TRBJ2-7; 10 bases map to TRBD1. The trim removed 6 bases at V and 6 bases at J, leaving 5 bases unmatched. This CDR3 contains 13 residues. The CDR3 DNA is TGTGCCAGCAGCCCCAGGACAGGGGGCGAGCAGTACTTC. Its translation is CASSPRTGGEQYF.

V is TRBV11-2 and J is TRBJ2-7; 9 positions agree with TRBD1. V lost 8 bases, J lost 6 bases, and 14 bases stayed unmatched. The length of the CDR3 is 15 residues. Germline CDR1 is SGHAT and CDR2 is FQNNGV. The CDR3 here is CASGSTGQGPAEQYF. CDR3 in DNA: TGTGCCAGCGGCTCAACGGGACAGGGCCCTGCCGAGCAGTACTTC.

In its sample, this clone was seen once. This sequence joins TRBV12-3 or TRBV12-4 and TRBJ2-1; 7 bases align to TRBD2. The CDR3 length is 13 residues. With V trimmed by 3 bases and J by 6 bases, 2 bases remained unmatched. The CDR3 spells CASSFGTTNEQFF. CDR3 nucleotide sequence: TGTGCCAGCAGTTTCGGGACTACCAATGAGCAGTTCTTC.

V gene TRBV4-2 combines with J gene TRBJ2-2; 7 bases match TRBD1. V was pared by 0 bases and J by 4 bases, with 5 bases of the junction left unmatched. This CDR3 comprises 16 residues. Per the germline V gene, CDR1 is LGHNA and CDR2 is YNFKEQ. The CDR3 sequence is CASSQEGQGVTGELFF. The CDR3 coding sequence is TGTGCCAGCAGCCAAGAGGGGCAGGGGGTCACCGGGGAGCTGTTTTTT.

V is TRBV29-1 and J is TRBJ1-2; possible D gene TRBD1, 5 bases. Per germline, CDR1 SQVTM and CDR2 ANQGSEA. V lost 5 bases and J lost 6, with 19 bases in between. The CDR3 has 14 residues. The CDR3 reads CSVPRPGTSDGYTF. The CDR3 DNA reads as TGCAGCGTTCCCAGACCCGGGACTTCGGATGGCTACACCTTC.

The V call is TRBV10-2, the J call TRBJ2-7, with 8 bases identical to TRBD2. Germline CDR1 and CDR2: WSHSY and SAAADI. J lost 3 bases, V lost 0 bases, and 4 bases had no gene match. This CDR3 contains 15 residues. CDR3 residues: CASSESRGDYYEQYF. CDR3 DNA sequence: TGCGCCAGCAGTGAGTCGCGGGGGGACTACTACGAGCAGTACTTC.

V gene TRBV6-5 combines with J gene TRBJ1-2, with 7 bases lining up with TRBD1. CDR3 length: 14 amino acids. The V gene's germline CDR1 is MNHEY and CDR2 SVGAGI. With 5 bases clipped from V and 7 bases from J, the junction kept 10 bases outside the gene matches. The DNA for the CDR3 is TGTGCCAGCAGTATTCGACAGGGAGGTCGTGGCTACACCTTC. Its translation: CASSIRQGGRGYTF.

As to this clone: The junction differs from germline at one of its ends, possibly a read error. The CDR3 bases are TGTGCCAGTACCACCACGGGGACAGGGGGCGAGGGGGCCTTC. Protein: CASTTTGTGGEGAF. The chain recombines TRBV19 with TRBJ1-2; 12 bases fit TRBD1. The CDR3 is 14 amino acids. Germline V gene data show CDR1 as LNHDA and CDR2 as SQIVND (reference sequence).

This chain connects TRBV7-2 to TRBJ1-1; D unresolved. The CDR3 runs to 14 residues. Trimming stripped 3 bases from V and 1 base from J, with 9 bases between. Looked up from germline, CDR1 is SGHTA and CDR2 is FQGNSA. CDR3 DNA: TGTGCCAGCAGCTTTGATAGATCGAACACTGAAGCTTTCTTT. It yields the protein CASSFDRSNTEAFF.

CDR3 bases: TGTGCCAGCAGCGTAGATGATTTAAGGTCAACCCGGGGGGAAGCTTTCTTT. Protein product: CASSVDDLRSTRGEAFF. The V call is TRBV9, the J call TRBJ1-1, with a possible D match to TRBD1 (5 bases). Per germline, CDR1 SGDLS and CDR2 YYNGEE. This CDR3 spans 17 amino acids. Trimming removed 0 bases from V and 8 bases from J, with 23 bases in between.

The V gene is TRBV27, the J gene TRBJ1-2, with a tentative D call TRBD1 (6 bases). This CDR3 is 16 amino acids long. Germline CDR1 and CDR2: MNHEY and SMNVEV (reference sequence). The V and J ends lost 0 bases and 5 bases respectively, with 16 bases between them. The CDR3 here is CASSLSFRTDLYGYTF. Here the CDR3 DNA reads TGTGCCAGCAGTTTATCTTTCCGGACAGACCTATATGGCTACACCTTC.

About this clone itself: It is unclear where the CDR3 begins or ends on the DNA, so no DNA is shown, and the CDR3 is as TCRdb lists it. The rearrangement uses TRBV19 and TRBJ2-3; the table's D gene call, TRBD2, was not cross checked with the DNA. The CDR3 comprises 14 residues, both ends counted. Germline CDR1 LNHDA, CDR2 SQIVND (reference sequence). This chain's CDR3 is CASSSGVEGDTQYF.

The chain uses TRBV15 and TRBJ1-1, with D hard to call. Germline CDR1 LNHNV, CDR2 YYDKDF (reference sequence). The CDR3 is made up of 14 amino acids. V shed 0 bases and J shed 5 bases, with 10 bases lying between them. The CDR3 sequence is CATSREGRGTEAFF. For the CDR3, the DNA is TGTGCCACCAGCAGAGAGGGTCGAGGGACTGAAGCTTTCTTT.